The clone carrying this T cell receptor beta chain was counted many times. This sample is drawn from a study of T cells in Graves' hyperthyroidism and ophthalmopathy. It was RNA transcripts that yielded the amplified TCR beta CDR3 regions. The HTBI primer set served for first-round RT-PCR of the TCR CDR3. TCRdb used MiXCR to reprocess the multiplex PCR reads, holding one entry per CDR3 protein. The table lists 490,000 or so distinct CDR3 sequences, approximately 23% of them singletons. The V gene end was trimmed by 1 base and the J gene end by 10 bases; junction bases not matched to a gene: 1. Germline V gene sequence: CDR1 SGHRS, CDR2 YFSETQ. The CDR3 runs 12 residues.

This receptor was identified in an older woman with Graves' ophthalmopathy. J is TRBJ2-1 and V is TRBV5-1; the match to TRBD2 covers 8 bases. The sample comprised blood. The CDR3 region is CASSLQRGEQFF. CDR3 bases: TGCGCCAGCAGCTTGCAGCGGGGGGAGCAGTTCTTC.